This T cell receptor beta chain stems from a study of blood T cell repertoires in COVID-19. Study-wide context: PBMCs, B-cell-depleted T cells, or T cells provided the cDNA or gDNA that made up the material.

Original data processing: The assay estimated nucleated cells by amplifying reference gene primers. Sequenced by immunoSEQ multiplex PCR; TCRdb stores in-frame clones only, minus some. From that table come the V and J calls and clone size; the DNA was used to work out D and trimming. This sample has about 410,000 clones; 80% to 90% occur once, and the top ten carry more than 1.4%. A single count supports this clone. The V and J ends lost 4 bases and 2 bases, in that order; junction bases with no gene match: 6. CDR3 length: 16 amino acids. Per the germline V gene, CDR1 is SGHKS and CDR2 is YYEKEE (reference sequence).

The chain combines TRBV5-5 with TRBJ1-5; 10 bases map to TRBD1. This TCR came from a woman aged 30 to 39 with active or convalescent COVID-19. Sequencing was performed on peripheral blood. The CDR3: CASSPTGGQGNQPQHF. The CDR3 bases are TGTGCCAGCAGCCCGACAGGGGGCCAGGGCAATCAGCCCCAGCATTTT.